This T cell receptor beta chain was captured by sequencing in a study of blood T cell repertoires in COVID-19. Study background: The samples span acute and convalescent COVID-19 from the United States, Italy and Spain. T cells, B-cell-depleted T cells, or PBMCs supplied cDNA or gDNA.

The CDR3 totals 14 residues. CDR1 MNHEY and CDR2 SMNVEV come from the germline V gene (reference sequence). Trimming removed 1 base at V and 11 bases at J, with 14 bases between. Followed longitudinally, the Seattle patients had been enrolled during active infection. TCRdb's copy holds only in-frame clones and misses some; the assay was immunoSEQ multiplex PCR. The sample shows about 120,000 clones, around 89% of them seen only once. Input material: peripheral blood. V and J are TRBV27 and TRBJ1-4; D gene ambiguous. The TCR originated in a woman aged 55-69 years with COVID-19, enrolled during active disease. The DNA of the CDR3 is TGTGCCAGCAGTTTATGGTCCCACCCTGAGAAACTGTTTTTT. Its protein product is CASSLWSHPEKLFF.